A single sample is the source of the 32 T cell receptor beta chains below, sequenced in a study of blood T cell repertoires in COVID-19. The protocol was immunoSEQ multiplex PCR, while the TCRdb copy is restricted to in-frame clones and leaves out a portion. The sample has 130,000 or so clones; 84% are singletons. The sequenced material came from peripheral blood. All receptors derive from an older woman with acute or convalescent COVID-19.

There are a few counts of this clone. The chain is built from TRBV24-1 and TRBJ2-2; TRBD2 is a possible D gene (5 bases). Germline values: CDR1 KGHDR, CDR2 SFDVKD. Trimming removed 6 bases at V and 5 bases at J, with 18 bases between. The CDR3 is 16 amino acids. In DNA, the CDR3 is TGTGCCACCAGTCCCACCGGACGGGAAGGGACCGGGGAGCTGTTTTTT. Amino acids: CATSPTGREGTGELFF.

This clone was picked up one time. The chain employs TRBV29-1 and TRBJ1-2; unclear D gene. The CDR3 extends over 11 amino acids. The germline gives CDR1 SQVTM, CDR2 ANQGSEA. V was cut by 4 bases and J by 4 bases, with 7 bases left in between. CDR3: CSVGESYGYTF. The CDR3 nucleotides are TGCAGCGTTGGGGAGAGCTATGGCTACACCTTC.

The chain employs TRBV5-1 and TRBJ2-7, with 9 bases lining up with TRBD2. The CDR3 totals 14 residues. Germline V gene sequence: CDR1 SGHRS, CDR2 YFSETQ. J was trimmed by 3 bases and V by 4 bases; bases with no gene match: 5. CDR3 sequence: CASSPSSGVYEQYF. The DNA of the CDR3 is TGCGCCAGCAGCCCCTCTAGCGGGGTCTACGAGCAGTACTTC.

This chain connects TRBV5-1 to TRBJ1-1; 7 bases align to TRBD1. The length of the CDR3 is 14 residues. Germline lookup yields CDR1 SGHRS and CDR2 YFSETQ. V lost 6 bases, J lost 0 bases, and 5 bases stayed unmatched. DNA of the CDR3: TGCGCCAGCACAAGACAGGGATTGAACACTGAAGCTTTCTTT. It is translated as CASTRQGLNTEAFF.

This chain connects TRBV2 to TRBJ1-1; a possible D gene is TRBD1 (6 bases). The CDR3 covers 13 residues. The germline CDR1 and CDR2 sequences are SNHLY and FYNNEI. The germline V and J ends were trimmed by 6 bases and 8 bases, with 16 bases remaining between them. The CDR3 DNA reads TGTGCCAGCAGGGAGACAGGATTCGACGAAGCTTTCTTT. This codes for CASRETGFDEAFF. Supplemented by reference TRBV2 and TRBJ1-1, the full variable domain reads EPEVTQTPSHQVTQMGQEVILRCVPISNHLYFYWYRQILGQKVEFLVSFYNNEISEKSEIFDDQFSVERPDGSNFTLKIRSTKLEDSAMYFCASRETGFDEAFFGQGTRLTVV.

V is TRBV19 and J is TRBJ1-2; 7 bases line up with TRBD1. From germline, CDR1 is LNHDA and CDR2 SQIVND (reference sequence). CDR3 length equals 15 residues. The V and J ends lost 6 bases and 4 bases, in that order; junction bases with no gene match: 11. This CDR3 is CASRMRQGLSYGYTF. The CDR3 DNA is TGTGCCAGTAGGATGAGACAGGGACTGTCCTATGGCTACACCTTC.

Here the CDR3 DNA reads TGTGCCAGCAGTTCGGGGGTCTCTCAGCCCCAGCATTTT. Protein sequence: CASSSGVSQPQHF. This sequence joins TRBV27 and TRBJ1-5, with D perhaps TRBD1 (5 bases). The CDR3 totals 13 residues. V lost 4 bases to trimming and J lost 6 bases, with 10 bases between them. CDR1 is MNHEY and CDR2 is SMNVEV in the germline V gene (reference sequence).

V and J are TRBV6-2 or TRBV6-3 and TRBJ2-2; 10 bases are a match to TRBD1. The CDR3 sequence is 17 residues long. V lost 4 bases to trimming and J lost 6 bases; unmatched junction nucleotides: 11. In germline, CDR1 is MNHEY, CDR2 SVGEGT. DNA for the CDR3: TGTGCCAGCAGTTCTCAAACCGGGACAGGGGTAGCCGGGGAGCTGTTTTTT. As protein: CASSSQTGTGVAGELFF.

The chain employs TRBV19 and TRBJ1-5, with 7 bases identical to TRBD1. Trimming removed 6 bases from V and 4 bases from J; junction bases left unmatched: 6. The CDR3 runs to 14 residues. Germline-derived CDR1 and CDR2 are LNHDA and SQIVND (reference sequence). CDR3 amino acids: CASRRDRSNQPQHF. DNA for the CDR3: TGTGCCAGTAGGCGGGACAGATCAAATCAGCCCCAGCATTTT.

The chain is built from TRBV21-1 and TRBJ1-4; the table calls TRBD1, which could not be checked here. TRBV21-1 is a pseudogene. CDR3 length: 12 residues. The CDR3 reads CASRKSRDRAFF. Written as DNA, the CDR3 is TGTGCCAGCAGGAAGTCCCGGGACAGGGCGTTTTTT.

V is TRBV27 and J is TRBJ1-6; possible D gene TRBD1, 5 bases. V shed 6 bases and J shed 9 bases, with 15 bases lying between them. Germline CDR1 and CDR2: MNHEY and SMNVEV (reference sequence). The CDR3 spans 14 residues. The CDR3 DNA reads TGTGCCAGCAGACTACCCAGCGGGACTTCACCCCTCCACTTT. It translates to CASRLPSGTSPLHF.

J is TRBJ2-3 and V is TRBV5-8; 8 bases align to TRBD1. The CDR3 sequence is 16 residues long. With 0 bases clipped from V and 6 bases from J, the junction kept 9 bases outside the gene matches. CDR1 is SGHTS, CDR2 YDEGEE, per germline. The CDR3 bases are TGTGCCAGCAGCTTGGGGAGAACAGGGGGTTTCGATACGCAGTATTTT. This sequence encodes CASSLGRTGGFDTQYF.

The chain couples TRBV7-9 to TRBJ1-6; 7 bases are shared with TRBD1. In germline, CDR1 is SEHNR, CDR2 FQNEAQ (reference sequence). This CDR3 is built from 14 residues. The trim removed 5 bases at V and 8 bases at J, leaving 6 bases unmatched. The CDR3 sequence: CASSRGTEDSPLHF. CDR3 DNA sequence: TGTGCCAGCAGCCGCGGGACAGAAGATTCACCCCTCCACTTT.

J is TRBJ2-5 and V is TRBV5-6, with 7 bases lining up with TRBD1. The CDR3 contains 16 residues. Germline V gene lookup returns CDR1 SGHDT and CDR2 YYEEEE. The J segment lost 1 base and the V segment lost 6 bases, leaving 12 bases of the junction unmatched. This CDR3 reads CASTHGQGQPQETQYF. The CDR3 bases are TGTGCCAGCACCCACGGCCAGGGACAGCCCCAAGAGACCCAGTACTTC.

The chain couples TRBV7-2 to TRBJ1-1; 9 bases are shared with TRBD1. J lost 4 bases, V lost 3 bases, and 3 bases had no gene match. Germline V lookup: CDR1 SGHTA, CDR2 FQGNSA. This CDR3 comprises 14 residues. CDR3 protein: CASSFGQGSTEAFF. The CDR3 nucleotides read TGTGCCAGCAGCTTCGGACAGGGGAGCACTGAAGCTTTCTTT. Looking up the rest from reference TRBV7-2 and TRBJ1-1 gives the full variable domain: GAGVSQSPSNKVTEKGKDVELRCDPISGHTALYWYRQSLGQGLEFLIYFQGNSAPDKSGLPSDRFSAERTGGSVSTLTIQRTQQEDSAVYLCASSFGQGSTEAFFGQGTRLTVV.

The rearrangement links TRBV5-1 to TRBJ2-1, with D maybe TRBD1 (6 bases). The germline V and J ends were trimmed by 2 bases and 5 bases, with 11 bases remaining between them. The CDR3 contains 14 residues. Germline V gene data show CDR1 as SGHRS and CDR2 as YFSETQ. CDR3 region: CASSLQGTHNEQFF. CDR3 nucleotides: TGCGCCAGCAGCTTACAGGGAACCCACAATGAGCAGTTCTTC.

This clone was seen more than once but under ten times. The V gene is TRBV10-3, the J gene TRBJ1-5; D unresolved. Germline CDR1 is ENHRY and CDR2 is SYGVKD. The CDR3 runs 14 residues. V shed 0 bases and J shed 4 bases, with 7 bases lying between them. The CDR3 region has the DNA TGTGCCATCAGTGAGTCGAGGAGAAATCAGCCCCAGCATTTT. Protein sequence: CAISESRRNQPQHF.

This clone appeared once. V and J are TRBV7-9 and TRBJ2-1; 13 bases line up with TRBD2. With V trimmed by 4 bases and J by 0 bases, 6 bases remained unmatched. Germline V gene sequence: CDR1 SEHNR, CDR2 FQNEAQ (reference sequence). CDR3 length: 18 residues. The CDR3: CASSSLAGGRLSYNEQFF. CDR3 nucleotides: TGTGCCAGCAGCTCACTAGCGGGGGGGCGCCTCTCCTACAATGAGCAGTTCTTC. Variable domain in full (rest from reference TRBV7-9 and TRBJ2-1): DTGVSQNPRHKITKRGQNVTFRCDPISEHNRLYWYRQTLGQGPEFLTYFQNEAQLEKSRLLSDRFSAERPKGSFSTLEIQRTEQGDSAMYLCASSSLAGGRLSYNEQFFGPGTRLTVL.

This chain connects TRBV15 to TRBJ1-5; 7 bases fit TRBD1. V dropped 0 bases and J dropped 4; count of bases not matched to a gene: 3. CDR1 and CDR2 (germline): LNHNV, YYDKDF (reference sequence). There are 15 residues in the CDR3. CDR3 sequence reads: CATSRDRGLNQPQHF. In DNA form, the CDR3 reads TGTGCCACCAGCAGAGATAGGGGGCTTAATCAGCCCCAGCATTTT. The full variable domain, rest sourced from reference TRBV15 and TRBJ1-5, is DAMVIQNPRYQVTQFGKPVTLSCSQTLNHNVMYWYQQKSSQAPKLLFHYYDKDFNNEADTPDNFQSRRPNTSFCFLDIRSPGLGDTAMYLCATSRDRGLNQPQHFGDGTRLSIL.

This chain connects TRBV6-5 to TRBJ1-5; no definite D call. This CDR3 comprises 13 residues. Trimming removed 8 bases at V and 6 bases at J, with 14 bases between. The germline gives CDR1 MNHEY, CDR2 SVGAGI. The CDR3 loop reads CASRSARGQPQHF. The CDR3 nucleotides are TGTGCCAGCCGCTCCGCCCGAGGTCAGCCCCAGCATTTT.

The rearrangement joins TRBV14 to TRBJ1-2; D gene unclear. The CDR3 has 16 amino acids. Germline V gives CDR1 SGHDN, CDR2 FVKESK. The germline V and J ends were trimmed by 4 bases and 0 bases, with 15 bases remaining between them. CDR3 sequence reads: CASSRTGIIPNYGYTF. In DNA, the CDR3 is TGTGCCAGCAGCCGGACCGGGATTATTCCTAACTATGGCTACACCTTC.

This clone was seen a few times. This rearrangement joins TRBV19 to TRBJ2-7, with TRBD2 matching over 7 bases. The length of the CDR3 is 15 residues. V shed 6 bases, J shed 6 bases, and the junction held 14 bases outside the gene matches. Germline CDR1 LNHDA, CDR2 SQIVND (reference sequence). The CDR3 loop is CASSITSLSGPEQYF. The CDR3 region has the DNA TGTGCCAGTAGCATCACTTCCCTTAGCGGGCCCGAGCAGTACTTC.

J is TRBJ1-3 and V is TRBV6-6; D possibly corresponds to TRBD1 (5 bases). From germline, CDR1 is MNHNY and CDR2 SVGAGI (reference sequence). The CDR3 runs 14 residues. V was cut by 6 bases and J by 4 bases, with 13 bases left in between. The CDR3 region is CASRRRAGGNTIYF. The CDR3 DNA reads as TGTGCCAGCAGACGCAGGGCAGGAGGAAACACCATATATTTT.

The count of this clone is one. The chain links TRBV11-2 to TRBJ1-1; D is perhaps TRBD1 (6 bases). This CDR3 spans 12 amino acids. CDR1 and CDR2 (germline): SGHAT, FQNNGV. V was cut by 5 bases and J by 6 bases, with 10 bases left in between. This CDR3 is CASSTGLAEAFF. The CDR3 bases are TGTGCCAGCAGCACAGGGTTGGCTGAAGCTTTCTTT.

This chain links TRBV5-1 with TRBJ1-2, with 11 bases lining up with TRBD1. The germline V gene encodes CDR1 SGHRS and CDR2 YFSETQ. V trimming: 2 bases; J trimming: 7 bases; junction bases outside the gene matches: 10. The CDR3 has 16 amino acids. The CDR3 coding sequence is TGCGCCAGCAGCTTAAATCCGGGACAGGGGGTAATTGGCTACACCTTC. It yields the protein CASSLNPGQGVIGYTF.

A note on this clone: The limits of the CDR3 on the DNA are not certain, so only TCRdb's listed CDR3 is given. The chain uses TRBV6-5 and TRBJ1-6. Both ends counted, the CDR3 spans 15 residues. Germline V gene sequence: CDR1 MNHEY, CDR2 SVGAGI. CDR3: CASSSSGSYNSPLHF.

V gene TRBV6-5 combines with J gene TRBJ2-7; 7 bases map to TRBD2. Germline-derived CDR1 and CDR2 are MNHEY and SVGAGI. V dropped 2 bases and J dropped 0; count of bases not matched to a gene: 7. The length of the CDR3 is 16 residues. The CDR3 nucleotides read TGTGCCAGCAGTTACGCGATGCGGGGGAGCTCCTACGAGCAGTACTTC. It yields the protein CASSYAMRGSSYEQYF.

The chain joins TRBV29-1 to TRBJ1-1; a possible D gene is TRBD1 (6 bases). V was clipped by 6 bases and J by 4 bases, with 12 bases between them. Germline V CDR1 and CDR2: SQVTM, ANQGSEA. The CDR3 runs 12 residues. DNA of the CDR3: TGCAGCGTAGGACAGCGTGGCACTGAAGCTTTCTTT. Protein sequence: CSVGQRGTEAFF.

The J gene is TRBJ2-5, the V gene TRBV6-5, with TRBD2 matching over 7 bases. Germline V lookup: CDR1 MNHEY, CDR2 SVGAGI. This CDR3 region has 14 residues. V lost 6 bases, J lost 4 bases, and 8 bases stayed unmatched. This CDR3 is CASRGRTSRETQYF. In DNA form, the CDR3 reads TGTGCCAGCAGGGGAAGGACTAGTCGAGAGACCCAGTACTTC.

This clone was counted between two and nine times. The J gene is TRBJ1-3, the V gene TRBV10-3; D not resolved. Germline CDR1 and CDR2: ENHRY and SYGVKD. The CDR3 contains 14 residues. The V end lost 10 bases, the J end lost 0 bases, and 13 bases lay between the germline ends. The CDR3 spells CATRGAGSGNTIYF. The CDR3 coding sequence is TGTGCCACCCGCGGAGCGGGCTCTGGAAACACCATATATTTT.

This clone has only a few counts. V is TRBV2 and J is TRBJ1-2, with no clear D. The V gene's germline CDR1 is SNHLY and CDR2 FYNNEI. Deletions cut 4 bases from V and 0 bases from J, with 3 bases between. This CDR3 has 12 residues. The CDR3 DNA reads TGTGCCAGCAGTGTCGCTAACTATGGCTACACCTTC. Its protein is CASSVANYGYTF.

This chain links TRBV18 with TRBJ1-1; 7 bases match TRBD1. Germline CDR1 is KGHSH and CDR2 is LQKENI. The CDR3 is 14 amino acids. V gave up 8 bases and J gave up 1 base; unmatched junction bases: 7. CDR3 protein: CASRGQDSNTEAFF. CDR3 sequence (DNA): TGTGCCAGCCGCGGACAGGATTCGAACACTGAAGCTTTCTTT.